A few counts support the clone carrying this TCR beta chain. Its specificity is not known. The data were obtained in a study of T cells in localized non-small cell lung cancer. Profiled with immunoSEQ multiplex PCR; TCRdb holds only in-frame clones, not every one. The data contain about 1,500 clones, about 30% of them singletons. Study-wide results and limits: Median detection of top 100 tumor clones in adjacent lung was 57 clones.

The CDR3 length is 14 residues. Looked up from germline, CDR1 is MDHEN and CDR2 is SYDVKM. Trimming removed 2 bases from V and 1 base from J, with 5 bases in between. This clonotype was sampled from a male donor at least 60 years old with stage I squamous cell lung carcinoma. Material: normal lung tissue next to the tumor, obtained before any cancer treatment. The chain combines TRBV28 with TRBJ2-2; the D is unclear. CDR3 sequence: CASSLRQNTGELFF. The CDR3 DNA follows: TGTGCCAGCAGTTTAAGGCAGAACACCGGGGAGCTGTTTTTT.